This T cell receptor beta chain was identified in a study of OX40 agonist ivuxolimab in advanced cancers. Libraries were prepared by immunoSEQ multiplex PCR; TCRdb keeps only in-frame clonotypes and omits some of them. This sample has more than 75,000 clones, with 85% to 90% found just once. Germline CDR1 and CDR2: SGDLS and YYNGEE. The trim removed 2 bases at V and 3 bases at J, leaving 9 bases unmatched. There are 18 residues in the CDR3. This TCR came from an adult with an advanced solid tumor such as melanoma, head and neck, liver or kidney cancer. V gene TRBV9 combines with J gene TRBJ2-2; 11 positions match TRBD2. The material sequenced was CD4+ or CD8+ T cells sorted from blood, taken in a trial of the OX40 agonist ivuxolimab. This CDR3 is CASSVGLAEARDTGELFF. DNA for the CDR3: TGTGCCAGCAGCGTGGGACTAGCGGAGGCGAGAGACACCGGGGAGCTGTTTTTT.